This TCR beta chain comes out of a study of blood T cell repertoires in COVID-19. The wider study: Acute and convalescent COVID-19 specimens originated in the United States, Italy and Spain. From T cells, B-cell-depleted T cells, or PBMCs came the material, which was cDNA or gDNA.

Original methodology: Reference gene primers were amplified, and this amplification served to estimate nucleated cell counts. The assay was immunoSEQ multiplex PCR, and TCRdb's table has in-frame clones only and misses some. V and J calls and clone size come straight from that table; D and trimming were deduced from the DNA. The sample contains 97,000 or so clones, 82% of which appear only once. The CDR3 runs 15 residues. The V segment lost 5 bases and the J segment 5 bases; nucleotides outside the gene matches: 8. Germline assignment: CDR1 MGHDK and CDR2 SYGVNS. The sample taken for sequencing was peripheral blood. This chain uses TRBV25-1 with TRBJ2-2; 7 nucleotides align to TRBD2. The origin of this receptor is an elderly man with acute or convalescent COVID-19. CDR3 in amino acids: CASSRSGTTTGELFF. CDR3 in DNA: TGTGCCAGCAGTAGATCCGGGACTACAACCGGGGAGCTGTTTTTT. The complete variable domain, with remaining parts taken from reference TRBV25-1 and TRBJ2-2, reads EADIYQTPRYLVIGTGKKITLECSQTMGHDKMYWYQQDPGMELHLIHYSYGVNSTEKGDLSSESTVSRIRTEHFPLTLESARPSHTSQYLCASSRSGTTTGELFFGEGSRLTVL.